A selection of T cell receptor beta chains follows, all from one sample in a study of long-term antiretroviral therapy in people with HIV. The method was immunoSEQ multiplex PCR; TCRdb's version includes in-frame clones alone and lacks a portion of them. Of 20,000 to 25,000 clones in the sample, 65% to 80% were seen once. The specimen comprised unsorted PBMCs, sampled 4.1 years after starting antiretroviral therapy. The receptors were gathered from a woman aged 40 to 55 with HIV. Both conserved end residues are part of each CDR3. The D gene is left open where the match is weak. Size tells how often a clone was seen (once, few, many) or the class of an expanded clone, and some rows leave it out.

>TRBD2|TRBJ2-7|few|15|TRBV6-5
TGTGCCAGCACCTCCAGACTAGCGGATTCCTACGAGCAGTACTTC
CASTSRLADSYEQYF
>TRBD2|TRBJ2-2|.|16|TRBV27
TGTGCCAGCAGTACTTTAGCGGGAGATTTCACCGGGGAGCTGTTTTTT
CASSTLAGDFTGELFF
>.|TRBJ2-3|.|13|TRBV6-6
TGTGCCAGCACCCCACCCACCACAGATACGCAGTATTTT
CASTPPTTDTQYF
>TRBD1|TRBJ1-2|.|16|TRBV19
TGTGCCAGTAGTATGAGGTCGCAGGGGGGAGTCTATGGCTACACCTTC
CASSMRSQGGVYGYTF
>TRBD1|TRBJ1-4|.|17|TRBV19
TGTGCCAGTAGATCACTCCTTACCGGGACAGATAATGAAAAACTGTTTTTT
CASRSLLTGTDNEKLFF
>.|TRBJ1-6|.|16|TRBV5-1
TGCGCCAGCAGCTTGGAAGGGTCCTGGTATAATTCACCCCTCCACTTT
CASSLEGSWYNSPLHF
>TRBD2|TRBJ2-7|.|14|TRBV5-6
TGTGCCAGCAGCCTGGGACTAGCGGCGGGGGAGCAGTACTTC
CASSLGLAAGEQYF
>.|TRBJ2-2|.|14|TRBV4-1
TGCGCCAGCAGCCAAGCCCCAGGGGCCGGGGAGCTGTTTTTT
CASSQAPGAGELFF
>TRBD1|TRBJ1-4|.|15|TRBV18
TGTGCCAGCTCACGGGAAGGGGGCCGGGATGAAAAACTGTTTTTT
CASSREGGRDEKLFF
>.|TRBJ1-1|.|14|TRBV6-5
TGTGCCAGCTTCTCTGGTGGGGGTGGCACTGAAGCTTTCTTT
CASFSGGGGTEAFF
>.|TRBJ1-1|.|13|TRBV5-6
TGTGCCAGCAGCTTGGAAACTGGCTCTGAAGCTTTCTTT
CASSLETGSEAFF
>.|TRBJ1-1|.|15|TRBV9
TGTGCCAGCAGCGTAGTGGGCAGGGAAGTTATCGAAGCTTTCTTT
CASSVVGREVIEAFF
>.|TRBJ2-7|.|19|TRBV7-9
TGTGCCAGCAGCCCTCGTGAGGGATATGGAATTTCAAGCCCCTACGAGCAGTACTTC
CASSPREGYGISSPYEQYF
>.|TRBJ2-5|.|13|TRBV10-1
TGCGCCAGCAGTGATTCAAAGCAAGAGACCCAGTACTTC
CASSDSKQETQYF
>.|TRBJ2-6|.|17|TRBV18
TGTGCCAGCTCACCAGGGGGATCAGGGTCTGGGGCCAACGTCCTGACTTTC
CASSPGGSGSGANVLTF
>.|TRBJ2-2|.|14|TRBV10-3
TGTGCCATCAGCTGGGAAACCAACACCGGGGAGCTGTTTTTT
CAISWETNTGELFF
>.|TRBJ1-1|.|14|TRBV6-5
TGTGCCAGCAGTTTCGGGGCGCTGAACACTGAAGCTTTCTTT
CASSFGALNTEAFF
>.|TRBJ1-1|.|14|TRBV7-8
TGTGCCAGCAGCTTAGGGGCGGTGAACACTGAAGCTTTCTTT
CASSLGAVNTEAFF
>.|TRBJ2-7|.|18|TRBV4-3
TGCGCCAGCAGCCAAGATATGATTTTGGGGCAGGGACATTACGAGCAGTACTTC
CASSQDMILGQGHYEQYF
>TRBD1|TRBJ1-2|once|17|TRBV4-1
TGCGCCAGCAGCCAAGCCCCGTTGGGGCAGGGGGCGTATGGCTACACCTTC
CASSQAPLGQGAYGYTF
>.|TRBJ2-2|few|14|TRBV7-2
TGTGCCAGCAGCCGGCTCTCGGGCACCGGGGAGCTGTTTTTT
CASSRLSGTGELFF
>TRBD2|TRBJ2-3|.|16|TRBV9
TGTGCCAGCAGCGTGGGACTAGCGGGGATTAGGGATACGCAGTATTTT
CASSVGLAGIRDTQYF
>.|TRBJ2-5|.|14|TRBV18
TGTGCCAGCTCACCCCGGGACTTGGGGGAGACCCAGTACTTC
CASSPRDLGETQYF
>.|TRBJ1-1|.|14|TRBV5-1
TGCGCCAGCAGCTTGGTCGGGCCGAACACTGAAGCTTTCTTT
CASSLVGPNTEAFF
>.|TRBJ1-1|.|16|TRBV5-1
TGCGCCAGCAGCTCGCTTGGGCTGGAGGGGAACACTGAAGCTTTCTTT
CASSSLGLEGNTEAFF
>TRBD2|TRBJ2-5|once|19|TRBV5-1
TGCGCCAGCAGCGTAGCGAAGACTAGCGGGGGGGCGGTACAAGAGACCCAGTACTTC
CASSVAKTSGGAVQETQYF
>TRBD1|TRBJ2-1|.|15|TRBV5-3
TGTGCCAGAAGTCCCGGGACAGGGGGTAGAAATGAGCAGTTCTTC
CARSPGTGGRNEQFF
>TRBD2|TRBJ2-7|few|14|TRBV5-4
TGTGCCAGCAGCCCGACTAGCGGACTATACGAGCAGTACTTC
CASSPTSGLYEQYF
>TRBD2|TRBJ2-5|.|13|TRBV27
TGTGCCAGCAGTACTAGCGGGGAAGGGACCCAGTACTTC
CASSTSGEGTQYF
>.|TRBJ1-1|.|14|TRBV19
TGTGCCAGTAGTATCGGGGCAGGGAACACTGAAGCTTTCTTT
CASSIGAGNTEAFF
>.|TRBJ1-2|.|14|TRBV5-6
TGTGCCAGCAGCTTACAGGGCCGGAGCTATGGCTACACCTTC
CASSLQGRSYGYTF
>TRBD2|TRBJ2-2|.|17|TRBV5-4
TGTGCCAGCAGCTTGGGGGTAGCGGGGAGGAACACCGGGGAGCTGTTTTTT
CASSLGVAGRNTGELFF
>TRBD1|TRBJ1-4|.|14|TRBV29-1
TGCAGCGTGGACCCAGGGGGCCTTGGTGAAAAACTGTTTTTT
CSVDPGGLGEKLFF
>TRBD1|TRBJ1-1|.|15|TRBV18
TGTGCCAGCTCACCCCTCGGACAGGGGTGGACTGAAGCTTTCTTT
CASSPLGQGWTEAFF
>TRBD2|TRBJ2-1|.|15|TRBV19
TGTGCCAGTAGCAGTACTAGCGGGAGGTACAATGAGCAGTTCTTC
CASSSTSGRYNEQFF
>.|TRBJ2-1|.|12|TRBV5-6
TGTGCCAGCAGCTTCGGGTACAATGAGCAGTTCTTC
CASSFGYNEQFF
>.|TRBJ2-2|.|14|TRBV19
TGTGCCAGTAGTATAGATCAGAACACCGGGGAGCTGTTTTTT
CASSIDQNTGELFF
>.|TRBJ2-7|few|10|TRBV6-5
TGTGCCAGCAGTTACGCAGAGCAGTACTTC
CASSYAEQYF
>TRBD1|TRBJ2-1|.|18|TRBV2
TGTGCCAGCACCAAAGCCGAAGCGGGACAGGGAGTCCACAATGAGCAGTTCTTC
CASTKAEAGQGVHNEQFF
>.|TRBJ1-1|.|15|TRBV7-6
TGTGCCAGCAGCTCATTCCCGGGACAGAACACTGAAGCTTTCTTT
CASSSFPGQNTEAFF
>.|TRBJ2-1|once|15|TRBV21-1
TGTGCCAGCAGCAAGGGGACAGGGCCAGACAATGAGCAGTTCTTC
CASSKGTGPDNEQFF
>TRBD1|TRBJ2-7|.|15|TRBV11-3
TGTGCCAGCAGCTTCCGTCGACAGGGGGTGTACGAGCAGTACTTC
CASSFRRQGVYEQYF
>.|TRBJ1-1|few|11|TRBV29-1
TGCAGCGCCCTAGAGAACACTGAAGCTTTCTTT
CSALENTEAFF
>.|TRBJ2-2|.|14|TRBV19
TGTGCCAGTAGTTGGTGGGGGAGGCCCGGGGAGCTGTTTTTT
CASSWWGRPGELFF
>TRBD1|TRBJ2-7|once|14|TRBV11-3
TGTGCCAGCAGCACGAGGGACAGATACTACGAGCAGTACTTC
CASSTRDRYYEQYF
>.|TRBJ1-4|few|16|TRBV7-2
TGTGCCAGCAGCCCCATGGACAGTGCAACTAATGAAAAACTGTTTTTT
CASSPMDSATNEKLFF
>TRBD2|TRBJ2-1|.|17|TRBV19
TGTGCCAGTATGGAATGGACTAGCGGGAGGGGGTACAATGAGCAGTTCTTC
CASMEWTSGRGYNEQFF
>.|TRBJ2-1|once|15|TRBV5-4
TGTGCCAGCAGCCTCACAGGGCCTTCCTACAATGAGCAGTTCTTC
CASSLTGPSYNEQFF
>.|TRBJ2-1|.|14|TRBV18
TGTGCCAGCTCACCGCCCCACAGGGTCGATGAGCAGTTCTTC
CASSPPHRVDEQFF
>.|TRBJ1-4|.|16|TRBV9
TGTGCCAGCAGCCCCTTAGGGGAACCAACTAATGAAAAACTGTTTTTT
CASSPLGEPTNEKLFF
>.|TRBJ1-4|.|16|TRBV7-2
TGTGCCAGCAGCTCCGCTTTTGGGGGGGAGGAGGAAAAACTGTTTTTT
CASSSAFGGEEEKLFF
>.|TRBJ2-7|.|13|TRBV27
TGTGCCAGCAGTTTATTCCCTACCTACGAGCAGTACTTC
CASSLFPTYEQYF
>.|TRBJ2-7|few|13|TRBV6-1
TGTGCCAGCAGTGTAAAGGGGCGTTACGAGCAGTACTTC
CASSVKGRYEQYF
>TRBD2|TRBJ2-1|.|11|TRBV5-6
TGTGCCAGCAGCTCTGGACTAGCGGAGTTCTTC
CASSSGLAEFF
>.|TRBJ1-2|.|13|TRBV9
TGTGCCAGCAGCATCGGGACGGACTATGGCTACACCTTC
CASSIGTDYGYTF